Sequencing of this TCR beta chain was carried out in a study of shared clonotypes between healthy human individuals. Comments on this clone: Its antigen is currently unknown.

Trimming stripped 4 bases from V and 3 bases from J, with 14 bases between. Per the germline V gene, CDR1 is SGHDT and CDR2 is YYEEEE. The CDR3 is made up of 14 amino acids. Here immunoSEQ multiplex PCR was the method, and the copy in TCRdb shows in-frame clones only, minus some. This table has about 980,000 clones, around three quarters appearing once. Notes on the study in general: Having only a few donors restricted how much genetic and exposure-history diversity was captured.

The chain uses TRBV5-6 and TRBJ2-7; no clear D. The clonotype comes from a young man in good health. Sequencing was performed on memory CD4+ T cells sorted from blood. Subset denoted: CD45RA-negative fraction. The CDR3 nucleotides are TGTGCCAGCAGCAGCCTGCACAGAGACTACGAGCAGTACTTC. Translation: CASSSLHRDYEQYF.